A single sample gave rise to the 25 T cell receptor beta chains below, sequenced in a study of T cell repertoires in cytomegalovirus infection. TCRdb ran MiXCR on the reads and lists one entry per CDR3 protein. The sample includes tens of thousands of distinct CDR3 sequences, over 15% of them seen just once. These receptors are not linked to any known antigen. Source: CD8+ T cells from cultured PBMCs, taken from culture after CMV antigen stimulation. These receptor sequences come from a human donor in good health (CMV status not recorded). Some clones in this sample may be carry-over from other donors' samples.

This chain connects TRBV7-8 to TRBJ2-1, with TRBD2 matching over 12 bases. V lost 1 base and J lost 9; bases outside the gene matches: 10. The CDR3 is 17 residues long. Looked up from germline, CDR1 is SGHVS and CDR2 is FQNEAQ. CDR3 residues: CASSLERTSGVFGEQFF. CDR3 sequence (DNA): TGTGCCAGCAGCTTAGAGAGGACTAGCGGGGTATTCGGTGAGCAGTTCTTC. The variable domain in full, completed from reference TRBV7-8 and TRBJ2-1, reads GAGVSQSPRYKVAKRGQDVALRCDPISGHVSLFWYQQALGQGPEFLTYFQNEAQLDKSGLPSDRFFAERPEGSVSTLKIQRTQQEDSAVYLCASSLERTSGVFGEQFFGPGTRLTVL.

The table lists this clonotype with a few counts. The rearrangement joins TRBV19 to TRBJ2-1; 13 bases are a match to TRBD2. Germline values: CDR1 LNHDA, CDR2 SQIVND (reference sequence). This CDR3 is built from 20 residues. The J segment lost 0 bases and the V segment lost 6 bases, leaving 14 bases of the junction unmatched. The CDR3 coding sequence is TGTGCCAGTAGCCGAACCTCAGGGACTAGCGGGGCCCACTCCTACAATGAGCAGTTCTTC. Translation gives CASSRTSGTSGAHSYNEQFF.

This clonotype was picked up a small number of times. The rearrangement joins TRBV24-1 to TRBJ2-2; D is unresolved. The CDR3 extends over 14 amino acids. V lost 5 bases and J lost 4, with 10 bases in between. Per the germline V gene, CDR1 is KGHDR and CDR2 is SFDVKD. In DNA, the CDR3 is TGTGCCACCAGTGGTACGGACGGCACCGGGGAGCTGTTTTTT. Protein sequence: CATSGTDGTGELFF.

This chain connects TRBV7-9 to TRBJ2-7, with 13 bases fitting TRBD2. The CDR3 spans 19 residues. V dropped 5 bases and J dropped 1; count of bases not matched to a gene: 14. CDR1 and CDR2 (germline): SEHNR, FQNEAQ (reference sequence). CDR3 residues: CASSPPGTSGILKSYEQYF. The CDR3 DNA follows: TGTGCCAGCAGCCCGCCCGGGACTAGCGGGATCCTGAAATCCTACGAGCAGTACTTC.

The J gene is TRBJ1-1, the V gene TRBV20-1, with D tentatively TRBD1 (6 bases). The CDR3 spans 15 residues. Germline V gene data show CDR1 as DFQATT and CDR2 as SNEGSKA (reference sequence). Trimming pared 5 bases from V and 1 base from J, leaving 17 bases between. The CDR3 is CSAVRDKRWNTEAFF. The CDR3 DNA reads as TGCAGTGCTGTCCGGGACAAGCGTTGGAACACTGAAGCTTTCTTT.

This clonotype was seen repeatedly, ten times or more. V usage is TRBV6-2 or TRBV6-3 and J usage is TRBJ2-2; 10 nucleotides agree with TRBD1. V trimming: 8 bases; J trimming: 3 bases; junction bases outside the gene matches: 3. The CDR3 is 14 amino acids. CDR1 and CDR2 (germline): MNHEY, SVGEGT. The CDR3 region is CASWTGGYTGELFF. In nucleotides, the CDR3 is TGTGCCAGCTGGACAGGGGGGTACACCGGGGAGCTGTTTTTT.

This clonotype was counted between two and nine times. The chain uses TRBV9 and TRBJ1-2; 8 bases match TRBD1. This CDR3 has 12 amino acids. Germline CDR1 is SGDLS and CDR2 is YYNGEE. Trimming removed 7 bases from V and 5 bases from J; junction bases left unmatched: 4. In DNA form, the CDR3 reads TGTGCCAGCGGACAGGGCAATTATGGCTACACCTTC. Translating gives CASGQGNYGYTF.

V usage is TRBV7-2 and J usage is TRBJ2-7; weak D call: TRBD1 (6 bases). V was cut by 4 bases and J by 6 bases, with 19 bases left in between. Germline V gives CDR1 SGHTA, CDR2 FQGNSA. CDR3 length: 15 residues. As DNA, the CDR3 is TGTGCCAGCAGCTCCCCCCGAGGCAGGGGAAGCGAGCAGTACTTC. It is translated as CASSSPRGRGSEQYF.

The J gene is TRBJ2-7, the V gene TRBV12-3 or TRBV12-4; 9 bases line up with TRBD1. The trim removed 8 bases at V and 7 bases at J, leaving 9 bases unmatched. This CDR3 region has 13 residues. CDR3 DNA: TGTGCCAGCTGGGAGGGACAGGGAAGGGAGCAGTACTTC. Protein sequence: CASWEGQGREQYF.

This chain connects TRBV7-6 to TRBJ2-6, with 7 bases aligning to TRBD1. Losses at the gene ends were 5 bases for V and 0 bases for J; bases not matched to a gene: 13. From germline, CDR1 is SGHVS and CDR2 FNYEAQ. This CDR3 has 19 amino acids. In DNA, the CDR3 is TGTGCCAGCAGCCCAGCACCCCGGGACAGAGGCTCTGGGGCCAACGTCCTGACTTTC. Translated: CASSPAPRDRGSGANVLTF. Complete variable domain (other parts from reference TRBV7-6 and TRBJ2-6): GAGVSQSPRYKVTKRGQDVALRCDPISGHVSLYWYRQALGQGPEFLTYFNYEAQQDKSGLPNDRFSAERPEGSISTLTIQRTEQRDSAMYRCASSPAPRDRGSGANVLTFGAGSRLTVL.

The table lists this clonotype with a few counts. The chain is built from TRBV7-9 and TRBJ2-1, with TRBD2 matching over 14 bases. The CDR3 is 19 residues long. The germline gives CDR1 SEHNR, CDR2 FQNEAQ (reference sequence). V lost 5 bases, J lost 0 bases, and 9 bases stayed unmatched. CDR3 protein: CASSPRGLAGDLSYNEQFF. The CDR3 coding sequence is TGTGCCAGCAGCCCTAGGGGACTAGCGGGGGACCTCTCCTACAATGAGCAGTTCTTC.

The chain joins TRBV6-1 to TRBJ2-7; a possible D gene is TRBD2 (7 bases). This CDR3 has 15 residues. The V gene lost 7 bases and the J gene lost 0 bases, with 16 bases spanning the gap. Germline V gene data show CDR1 as MNHNS and CDR2 as SASEGT. CDR3 in amino acids: CASTGEGSSSYEQYF. In nucleotides, the CDR3 is TGTGCCAGCACAGGGGAGGGAAGCAGCTCCTACGAGCAGTACTTC.

The J gene is TRBJ2-1, the V gene TRBV7-2; 12 bases match TRBD2. The CDR3 contains 16 residues. Germline CDR1 SGHTA, CDR2 FQGNSA. J lost 2 bases, V lost 4 bases, and 3 bases had no gene match. The CDR3 coding sequence is TGTGCCAGCAGCTACCTAGCGGGGGGGCCCTACAATGAGCAGTTCTTC. As protein: CASSYLAGGPYNEQFF.

This clonotype came up a few times. The chain employs TRBV7-9 and TRBJ2-1; no clear D gene. The CDR3 sequence is 17 residues long. V was trimmed by 5 bases and J by 0 bases, leaving 17 bases between them. Per germline, CDR1 SEHNR and CDR2 FQNEAQ (reference sequence). The CDR3 loop is CASSPTLGESSYNEQFF. CDR3 nucleotide sequence: TGTGCCAGCAGCCCCACCTTAGGCGAGAGCTCCTACAATGAGCAGTTCTTC.

This clonotype occurred a few times. Germline and junction disagree at one end, which may indicate a read error. The chain has TRBV6-2 or TRBV6-3 and TRBJ2-7; D remains ambiguous. Per germline, CDR1 MNHEY and CDR2 SVGEGT. The CDR3 runs 10 residues. CDR3 in DNA: TGTGCCAGCAGGGAGTACGAGCTGTACTTC. This codes for CASREYELYF.

This clonotype was recorded at least ten times. The chain combines TRBV20-1 with TRBJ2-1; a weak D match, TRBD2 (6 bases). The CDR3 has 15 amino acids. Per germline, CDR1 DFQATT and CDR2 SNEGSKA (reference sequence). Between the trimmed V and J ends, which lost 0 bases and 5 bases, there was a span of 14 bases. CDR3 sequence (DNA): TGCAGTGCTAGAGATATCAGCGGGCCCCACAATGAGCAGTTCTTC. As protein: CSARDISGPHNEQFF.

This rearrangement joins TRBV4-3 to TRBJ1-1; 7 bases are a match to TRBD1. This CDR3 has 15 amino acids. The V gene's germline CDR1 is LGHNA and CDR2 YSLEER. V shed 2 bases, J shed 5 bases, and the junction held 8 bases outside the gene matches. The DNA of the CDR3 is TGCGCCAGCAGCCAATCCCGGACAGGCGGAACTGAAGCTTTCTTT. The encoded protein is CASSQSRTGGTEAFF.

This clonotype is medium-sized (0.01 to 0.1%) within its sample. The V call is TRBV7-9, the J call TRBJ2-2; 7 bases agree with TRBD1. The V and J ends lost 3 bases and 4 bases, in that order; junction bases with no gene match: 5. The CDR3 spans 15 residues. Germline V gene data show CDR1 as SEHNR and CDR2 as FQNEAQ (reference sequence). Here the CDR3 DNA reads TGTGCCAGCAGCTTTAAACAGGGGTCCACCGGGGAGCTGTTTTTT. It codes for CASSFKQGSTGELFF.

This clonotype has at least ten counts. V and J are TRBV12-3 or TRBV12-4 and TRBJ1-5; 9 bases match TRBD1. The V and J ends lost 5 bases and 3 bases, in that order; junction bases with no gene match: 8. The CDR3 is made up of 16 amino acids. The CDR3 sequence: CASSPAGQGPNQPQHF. CDR3 sequence (DNA): TGTGCCAGCAGTCCCGCGGGACAGGGTCCCAATCAGCCCCAGCATTTT.

This chain joins TRBV20-1 and TRBJ2-2; D uncertain. The germline V and J ends were trimmed by 6 bases and 5 bases, with 10 bases remaining between them. In germline, CDR1 is DFQATT, CDR2 SNEGSKA (reference sequence). The CDR3 spans 12 residues. The CDR3: CSATVETGELFF. Here the CDR3 DNA reads TGCAGTGCAACCGTAGAAACCGGGGAGCTGTTTTTT.

This clonotype has a handful of counts. The J gene is TRBJ2-7, the V gene TRBV6-2 or TRBV6-3, with D perhaps TRBD1 or TRBD2 (5 bases each). The V end lost 6 bases, the J end lost 7 bases, and 16 bases lay between the germline ends. CDR1 MNHEY and CDR2 SVGEGT come from the germline V gene. The length of the CDR3 is 13 residues. This chain's CDR3 is CASSPPRGREQYF. In nucleotides, the CDR3 is TGTGCCAGCAGCCCCCCACGGGGACGGGAGCAGTACTTC.

This chain connects TRBV5-6 to TRBJ1-2; no clear D. The germline V gene has CDR1 SGHDT and CDR2 YYEEEE. V dropped 6 bases and J dropped 6 bases, with 15 bases sitting between them. The CDR3 consists of 13 residues. CDR3 sequence reads: CASTLGADHGYTF. DNA of the CDR3: TGTGCCAGCACCTTAGGAGCCGACCATGGCTACACCTTC.

CDR3 in amino acids: CASSFEDRGTTGELFF. CDR3 sequence (DNA): TGTGCCAGCAGTTTTGAGGACAGGGGGACCACCGGGGAGCTGTTTTTT. This sequence joins TRBV27 and TRBJ2-2, with TRBD1 matching over 10 bases. CDR1 MNHEY and CDR2 SMNVEV come from the germline V gene (reference sequence). The length of the CDR3 is 16 residues. Germline trimming cut 3 bases from V and 4 bases from J; bases unmatched to any gene: 5.

The genes are TRBV28 and TRBJ2-7, with 12 nucleotides matching TRBD2. J gave up 6 bases and V 7 bases, and 13 bases lay outside the gene matches. The CDR3 has 16 amino acids. Germline V gives CDR1 MDHEN, CDR2 SYDVKM. CDR3 sequence: CASTSRTSGMLREQYF. As DNA, the CDR3 is TGTGCCAGCACGAGCCGGACTAGCGGGATGCTCCGCGAGCAGTACTTC.

In this sample, this clonotype turned up a few times. This sequence joins TRBV7-8 and TRBJ1-5; D is perhaps TRBD1 (5 bases). The germline gives CDR1 SGHVS, CDR2 FQNEAQ. V was trimmed by 1 base and J by 5 bases, leaving 12 bases between them. CDR3 size: 15 residues. The CDR3 DNA reads as TGTGCCAGCAGCTTAGAAGGGGCAGCTCATCAGCCCCAGCATTTT. Residues: CASSLEGAAHQPQHF.